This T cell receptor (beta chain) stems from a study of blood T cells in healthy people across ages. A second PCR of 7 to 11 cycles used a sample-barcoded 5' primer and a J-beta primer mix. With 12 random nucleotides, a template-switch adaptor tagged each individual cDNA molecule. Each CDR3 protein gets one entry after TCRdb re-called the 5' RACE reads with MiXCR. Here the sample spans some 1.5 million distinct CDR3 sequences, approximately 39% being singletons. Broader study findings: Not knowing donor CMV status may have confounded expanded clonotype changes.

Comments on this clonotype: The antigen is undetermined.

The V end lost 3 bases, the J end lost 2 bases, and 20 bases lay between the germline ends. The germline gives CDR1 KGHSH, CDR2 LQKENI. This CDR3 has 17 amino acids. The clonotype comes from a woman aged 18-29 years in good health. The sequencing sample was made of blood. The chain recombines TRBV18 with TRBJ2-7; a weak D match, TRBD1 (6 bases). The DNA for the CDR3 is TGTGCCAGCTCACCCACTCTCAGGGGCTTCGAGCCCTACGAGCAGTACTTC. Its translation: CASSPTLRGFEPYEQYF. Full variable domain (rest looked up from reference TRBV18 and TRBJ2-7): NAGVMQNPRHLVRRRGQEARLRCSPMKGHSHVYWYRQLPEEGLKFMVYLQKENIIDESGMPKERFSAEFPKEGPSILRIQQVVRGDSAAYFCASSPTLRGFEPYEQYFGPGTRLTVT.